The 19 T cell receptor beta chains listed next were all sequenced from one sample in a study of identical twins. TCRdb fed the 5' RACE reads into MiXCR, producing one record per CDR3 protein. The sample consists of about 700,000 distinct CDR3 sequences, more than 6.5% of them appearing once. The sample was also linked to a second study, of yellow fever vaccine responses in identical twins.

Specimen: PBMCs. These receptors were collected from a young woman in good health.

This clonotype was seen at least ten times. The chain carries TRBV7-9 and TRBJ1-1; weak D call: TRBD1 (5 bases). Germline CDR1 and CDR2: SEHNR and FQNEAQ (reference sequence). This CDR3 has 15 residues. V lost 3 bases and J lost 4, with 15 bases in between. The CDR3 reads CASSFNLRGVTEAFF. CDR3 nucleotides: TGTGCCAGCAGCTTTAACCTCCGGGGCGTCACTGAAGCTTTCTTT.

Notes on this clonotype: Sequence at one end of the junction differs from germline and may be a read error. The chain is built from TRBV12-3 or TRBV12-4 and TRBJ2-5, with D perhaps TRBD1 or TRBD2 (5 bases each). The CDR3 totals 15 residues. CDR3 coding DNA: TGTGCCAGCAGTGACAGAATATACTCCGGGGAGACCCGGTACTTC. Amino acid sequence: CASSDRIYSGETRYF.

The J gene is TRBJ2-2, the V gene TRBV20-1, with 8 bases matching TRBD2. Germline V gene sequence: CDR1 DFQATT, CDR2 SNEGSKA (reference sequence). This CDR3 has 14 residues. Trimming took 3 bases from V and 2 from J; bases not matched to a gene: 2. As DNA, the CDR3 is TGCAGTGCTAGCGGGGGGGCAAACACCGGGGAGCTGTTTTTT. Translated: CSASGGANTGELFF.

The chain employs TRBV30 and TRBJ2-7; TRBD1 or TRBD2 may be the D gene (5 bases each). V lost 4 bases and J 3 bases, leaving 13 bases between the germline ends. The CDR3 totals 13 residues. Germline values: CDR1 GTSNPN, CDR2 SVGIG (reference sequence). The CDR3 sequence: CAWNPGARYEQYF. Written as DNA, the CDR3 is TGTGCCTGGAACCCCGGGGCGCGCTACGAGCAGTACTTC. Combining the CDR3 with reference TRBV30 and TRBJ2-7 gives the whole variable domain SQTIHQWPATLVQPVGSPLSLECTVEGTSNPNLYWYRQAAGRGLQLLFYSVGIGQISSEVPQNLSASRPQDRQFILSSKKLLLSDSGFYLCAWNPGARYEQYFGPGTRLTVT.

This clonotype was seen a few times. The gene calls are TRBV28 and TRBJ2-1; 7 bases match TRBD2. CDR1 is MDHEN, CDR2 SYDVKM, per germline. The J segment lost 5 bases and the V segment lost 8 bases, leaving 9 bases of the junction unmatched. The CDR3 has 14 residues. The CDR3 bases are TGTGCCAGCTCGGGGGGTCTTGGCCACAATGAGCAGTTCTTC. Translated: CASSGGLGHNEQFF.

This clonotype was counted many times. The chain is built from TRBV7-8 and TRBJ2-5; the match to TRBD2 covers 7 bases. This CDR3 is built from 15 residues. The germline V gene encodes CDR1 SGHVS and CDR2 FQNEAQ. Trimming cost V 1 base and J 5 bases; bases outside gene matches: 7. The DNA of the CDR3 is TGTGCCAGCAGCTTAGGTGCGACTAGCAAGGAGACCCAGTACTTC. It codes for CASSLGATSKETQYF.

This clonotype was counted at least ten times. This rearrangement joins TRBV4-3 to TRBJ2-3; D not certain. V lost 0 bases and J lost 4, with 5 bases in between. The CDR3 totals 13 residues. Germline values: CDR1 LGHNA, CDR2 YSLEER. CDR3 sequence (DNA): TGCGCCAGCAGCCAAGATCCATCAGATACGCAGTATTTT. Protein product: CASSQDPSDTQYF.

This clonotype was seen more than once but under ten times. The chain links TRBV14 to TRBJ2-7; no reliable D call. CDR3 length: 15 amino acids. Germline CDR1 reads SGHDN; CDR2 reads FVKESK. V lost 4 bases to trimming and J lost 1 base, with 14 bases between them. DNA of the CDR3: TGTGCCAGCAGCCGCCTCGAGGTGGGATCCTACGAGCAGTACTTC. It specifies CASSRLEVGSYEQYF.

This clonotype was observed a few times. This chain uses TRBV6-1 with TRBJ2-6; TRBD1 aligns across 7 bases. The V and J ends lost 5 bases and 3 bases, in that order; junction bases with no gene match: 7. This CDR3 comprises 16 residues. CDR1 is MNHNS, CDR2 SASEGT, per germline. The CDR3 bases are TGTGCCAGCAGTAGACAGGGAACTAGTGGGGCCAACGTCCTGACTTTC. Translation gives CASSRQGTSGANVLTF.

This clonotype was picked up a small number of times. This chain uses TRBV5-1 with TRBJ2-1, with 8 bases fitting TRBD1. The CDR3 runs 13 residues. V lost 3 bases and J lost 9; bases outside the gene matches: 5. Germline lookup yields CDR1 SGHRS and CDR2 YFSETQ. CDR3 sequence reads: CASSYQGAIEQFF. The CDR3 DNA is TGCGCCAGCAGCTATCAGGGGGCGATTGAGCAGTTCTTC.

This clonotype was seen repeatedly, ten times or more. This rearrangement joins TRBV12-3 or TRBV12-4 to TRBJ1-1; D call uncertain. CDR3 length: 12 amino acids. The V end was cut by 3 bases, the J end by 5 bases, with 7 bases between. The chain's CDR3 is CASSLSGTEAFF. The CDR3 nucleotides read TGTGCCAGCAGTTTGAGTGGGACTGAAGCTTTCTTT.

This clonotype was seen ten or more times. The junction and the germline gene differ at one end; a read error may be behind it. The genes are TRBV28 and TRBJ2-7; 9 nucleotides agree with TRBD1. CDR1 is MDHEN, CDR2 SYDVKM, per germline. The CDR3 runs 16 residues. CDR3: CAKADRDRVRWDRVRF. CDR3 DNA: TGTGCCAAAGCCGACCGGGACAGGGTGAGGTGGGACAGGGTGAGGTTC.

This clonotype showed up many times. This sequence joins TRBV20-1 and TRBJ1-3, with 9 nucleotides matching TRBD1. The V gene's germline CDR1 is DFQATT and CDR2 SNEGSKA (reference sequence). V lost 6 bases and J lost 2; bases outside the gene matches: 5. The CDR3 runs 14 residues. The CDR3 loop is CSATGTGTGNTIYF. The CDR3 DNA is TGCAGTGCAACCGGGACAGGGACTGGAAACACCATATATTTT.

The CDR3 is CASSRLSIGTEAFF. CDR3 DNA sequence: TGTGCCAGCAGCCGACTTTCGATAGGGACTGAAGCTTTCTTT. The chain couples TRBV11-2 to TRBJ1-1; D is undetermined. Deletions cut 5 bases from V and 5 bases from J, with 15 bases between. CDR1 and CDR2 from the germline V gene are SGHAT and FQNNGV. There are 14 residues in the CDR3.

The table lists this clonotype with many counts. The chain carries TRBV12-3 or TRBV12-4 and TRBJ2-3; 10 nucleotides line up with TRBD1. The CDR3 has 14 residues. Trimming at V came to 10 bases and at J to 2 bases, leaving 6 bases not matched to a gene. Here the CDR3 DNA reads TGTGCCACGGAAGACAGGGGGCCCACAGATACGCAGTATTTT. Protein product: CATEDRGPTDTQYF.

This sequence joins TRBV18 and TRBJ2-3; D possibly matches TRBD1 or TRBD2 (5 bases each). Trimming cost V 6 bases and J 6 bases, with 19 bases left between them. The CDR3 runs to 15 residues. Germline V gene data show CDR1 as KGHSH and CDR2 as LQKENI. This CDR3 is CASSRSPGTPDTQYF. The CDR3 DNA sequence: TGTGCCAGCTCGCGCTCCCCCGGGACCCCGGATACGCAGTATTTT.

J is TRBJ1-1 and V is TRBV19; D possibly corresponds to TRBD1 (6 bases). This CDR3 has 15 amino acids. Germline V gene data show CDR1 as LNHDA and CDR2 as SQIVND (reference sequence). The V end lost 5 bases, the J end lost 0 bases, and 13 bases lay between the germline ends. In DNA, the CDR3 is TGTGCCAGTAGTGTATACAGGGTGATGAACACTGAAGCTTTCTTT. Encoded protein: CASSVYRVMNTEAFF.

The rearrangement uses TRBV2 and TRBJ2-1; maybe TRBD2 (5 bases). V was trimmed by 6 bases and J by 0 bases, leaving 15 bases between them. The CDR3 totals 16 residues. In germline, CDR1 is SNHLY, CDR2 FYNNEI. The DNA for the CDR3 is TGTGCCAGCAGACAGACACTGAGGGACTCCTACAATGAGCAGTTCTTC. This gives the protein CASRQTLRDSYNEQFF.

V and J are TRBV3-1 and TRBJ2-5, with 9 bases that match TRBD2. V lost 10 bases, J lost 2 bases, and 17 bases stayed unmatched. Germline lookup yields CDR1 LGHDT and CDR2 YNNKEL (reference sequence). This CDR3 is built from 17 residues. CDR3 sequence: CATSMLGASGEQETQYF. The CDR3 DNA is TGTGCCACCTCCATGCTGGGGGCTAGCGGGGAACAAGAGACCCAGTACTTC.